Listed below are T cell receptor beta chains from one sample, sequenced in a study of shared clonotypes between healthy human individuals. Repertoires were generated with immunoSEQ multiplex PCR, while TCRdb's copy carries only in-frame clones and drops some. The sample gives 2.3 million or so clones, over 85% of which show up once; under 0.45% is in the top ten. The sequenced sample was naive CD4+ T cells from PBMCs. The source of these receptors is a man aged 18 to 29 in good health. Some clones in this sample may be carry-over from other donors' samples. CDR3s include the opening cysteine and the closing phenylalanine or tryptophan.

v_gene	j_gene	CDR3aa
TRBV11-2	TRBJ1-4	CASSPELNEKLFF
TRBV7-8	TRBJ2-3	CASSLGNSGSTDTQYF
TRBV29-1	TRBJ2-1	CSVLLPIGQFF
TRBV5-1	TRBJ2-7	CASKEAGQEYEQYF
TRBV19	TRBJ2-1	CASRKGQNNEQFF
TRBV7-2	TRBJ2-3	CASSLAGGRAADTQYF
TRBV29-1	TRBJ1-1	CSVERTGLEGSEAFF
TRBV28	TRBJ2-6	CASSLLRSGANVLTF
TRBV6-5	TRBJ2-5	CASSNRGGRQETQYF
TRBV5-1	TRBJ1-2	CASSLRTGNYGYTF
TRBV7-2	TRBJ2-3	CASSQGQGADTQYF
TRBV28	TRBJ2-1	CASSLTYHEQFF
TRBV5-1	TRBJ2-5	CASSSSGTQETQYF
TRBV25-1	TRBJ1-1	CASSTDWDSSEAFF